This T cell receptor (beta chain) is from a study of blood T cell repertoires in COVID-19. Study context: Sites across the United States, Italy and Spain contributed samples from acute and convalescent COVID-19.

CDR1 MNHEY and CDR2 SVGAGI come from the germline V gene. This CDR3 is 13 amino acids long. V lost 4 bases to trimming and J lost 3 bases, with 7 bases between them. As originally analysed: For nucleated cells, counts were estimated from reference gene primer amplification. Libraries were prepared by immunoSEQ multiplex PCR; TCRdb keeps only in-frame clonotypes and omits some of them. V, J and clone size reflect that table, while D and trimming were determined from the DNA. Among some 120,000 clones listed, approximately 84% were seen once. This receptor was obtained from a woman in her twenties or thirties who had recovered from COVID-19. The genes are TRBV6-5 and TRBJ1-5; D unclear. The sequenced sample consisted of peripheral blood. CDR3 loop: CASSFTVNQPQHF. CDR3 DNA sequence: TGTGCCAGCAGTTTTACAGTCAATCAGCCCCAGCATTTT.